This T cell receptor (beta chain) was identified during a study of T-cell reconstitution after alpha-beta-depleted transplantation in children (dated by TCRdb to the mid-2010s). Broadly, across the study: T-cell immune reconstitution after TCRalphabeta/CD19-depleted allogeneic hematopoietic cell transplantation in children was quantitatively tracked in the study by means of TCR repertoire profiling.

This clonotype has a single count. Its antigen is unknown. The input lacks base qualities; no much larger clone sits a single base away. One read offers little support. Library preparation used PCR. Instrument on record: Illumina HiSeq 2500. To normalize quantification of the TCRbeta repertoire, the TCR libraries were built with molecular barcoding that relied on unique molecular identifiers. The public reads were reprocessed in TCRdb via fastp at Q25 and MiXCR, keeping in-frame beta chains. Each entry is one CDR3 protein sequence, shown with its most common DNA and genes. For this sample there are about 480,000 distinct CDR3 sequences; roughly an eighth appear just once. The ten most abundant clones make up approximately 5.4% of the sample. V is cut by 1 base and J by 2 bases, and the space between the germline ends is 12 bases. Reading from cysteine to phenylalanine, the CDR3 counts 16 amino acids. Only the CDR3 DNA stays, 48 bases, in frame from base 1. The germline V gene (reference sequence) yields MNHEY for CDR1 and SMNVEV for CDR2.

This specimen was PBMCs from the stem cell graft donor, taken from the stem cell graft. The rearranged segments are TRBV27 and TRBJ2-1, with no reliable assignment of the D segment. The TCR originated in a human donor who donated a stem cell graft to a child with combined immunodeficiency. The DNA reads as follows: TGTGCCAGCAGTTTATTTGGTGGGGTGGCCTACAATGAGCAGTTCTTC. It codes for CASSLFGGVAYNEQFF.